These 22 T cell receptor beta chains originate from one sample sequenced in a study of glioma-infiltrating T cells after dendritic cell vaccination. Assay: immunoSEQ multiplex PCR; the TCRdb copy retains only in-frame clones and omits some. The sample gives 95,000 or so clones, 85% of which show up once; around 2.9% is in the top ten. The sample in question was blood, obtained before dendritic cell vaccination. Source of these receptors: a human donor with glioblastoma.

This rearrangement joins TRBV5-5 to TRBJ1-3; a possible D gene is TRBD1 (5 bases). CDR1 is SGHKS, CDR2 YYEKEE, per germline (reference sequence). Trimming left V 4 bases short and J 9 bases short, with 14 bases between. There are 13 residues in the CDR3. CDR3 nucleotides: TGTGCCAGCAGCCCGCCCGCGGGGGTCACCATATATTTT. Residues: CASSPPAGVTIYF. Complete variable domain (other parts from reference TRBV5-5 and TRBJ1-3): DAGVTQSPTHLIKTRGQQVTLRCSPISGHKSVSWYQQVLGQGPQFIFQYYEKEERGRGNFPDRFSARQFPNYSSELNVNALLLGDSALYLCASSPPAGVTIYFGEGSWLTVV.

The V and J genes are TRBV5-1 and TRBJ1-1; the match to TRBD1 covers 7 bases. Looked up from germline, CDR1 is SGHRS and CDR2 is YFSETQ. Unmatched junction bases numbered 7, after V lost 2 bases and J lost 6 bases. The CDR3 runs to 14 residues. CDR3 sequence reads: CASSFGGQGAEAFF. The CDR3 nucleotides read TGCGCCAGCAGCTTTGGGGGGCAGGGGGCTGAAGCTTTCTTT.

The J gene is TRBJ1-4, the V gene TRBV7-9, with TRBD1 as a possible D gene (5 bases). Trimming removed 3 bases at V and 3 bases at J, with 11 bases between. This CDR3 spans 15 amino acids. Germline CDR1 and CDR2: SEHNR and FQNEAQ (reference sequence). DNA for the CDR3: TGTGCCAGCAGCTTGAACAGGCCCGCTAATGAAAAACTGTTTTTT. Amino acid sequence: CASSLNRPANEKLFF.

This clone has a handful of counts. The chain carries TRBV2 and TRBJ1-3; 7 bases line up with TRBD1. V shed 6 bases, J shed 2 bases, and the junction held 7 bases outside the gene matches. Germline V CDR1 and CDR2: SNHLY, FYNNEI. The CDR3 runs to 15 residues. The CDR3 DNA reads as TGTGCCAGCAGCATTGACAGGGCGGCTGGAAACACCATATATTTT. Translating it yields CASSIDRAAGNTIYF.

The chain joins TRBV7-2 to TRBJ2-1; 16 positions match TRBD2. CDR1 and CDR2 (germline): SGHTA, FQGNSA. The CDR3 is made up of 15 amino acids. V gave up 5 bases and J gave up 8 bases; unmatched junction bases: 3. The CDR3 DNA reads TGTGCCAGCAGCCTAGGGACTAGCGGGGGGGATGAGCAGTTCTTC. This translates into CASSLGTSGGDEQFF. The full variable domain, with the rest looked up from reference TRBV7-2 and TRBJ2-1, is GAGVSQSPSNKVTEKGKDVELRCDPISGHTALYWYRQSLGQGLEFLIYFQGNSAPDKSGLPSDRFSAERTGGSVSTLTIQRTQQEDSAVYLCASSLGTSGGDEQFFGPGTRLTVL.

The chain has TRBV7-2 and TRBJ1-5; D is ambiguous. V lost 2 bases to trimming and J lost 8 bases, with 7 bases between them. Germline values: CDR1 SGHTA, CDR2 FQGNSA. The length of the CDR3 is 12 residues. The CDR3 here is CASSLTGKPQHF. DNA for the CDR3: TGTGCCAGCAGCTTAACCGGGAAGCCCCAGCATTTT.

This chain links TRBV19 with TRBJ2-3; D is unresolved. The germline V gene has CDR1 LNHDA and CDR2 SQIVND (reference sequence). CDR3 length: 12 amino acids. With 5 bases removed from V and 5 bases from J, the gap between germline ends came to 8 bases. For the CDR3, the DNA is TGTGCCAGTAGTTCGTGGAGAGATACGCAGTATTTT. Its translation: CASSSWRDTQYF.

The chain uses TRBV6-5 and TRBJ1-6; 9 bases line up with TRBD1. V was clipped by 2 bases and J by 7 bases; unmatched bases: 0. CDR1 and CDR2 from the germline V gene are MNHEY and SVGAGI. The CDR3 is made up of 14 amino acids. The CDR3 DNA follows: TGTGCCAGCAGTTACGACAGGGGGAATTCACCCCTCCACTTT. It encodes CASSYDRGNSPLHF.

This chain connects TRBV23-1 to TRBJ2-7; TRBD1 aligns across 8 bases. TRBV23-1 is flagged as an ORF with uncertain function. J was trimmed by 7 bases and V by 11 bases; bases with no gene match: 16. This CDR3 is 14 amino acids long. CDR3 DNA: TGCGCCCGCCCCTCCCGACAGGGGCATTGGGAGCAGTACTTC. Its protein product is CARPSRQGHWEQYF.

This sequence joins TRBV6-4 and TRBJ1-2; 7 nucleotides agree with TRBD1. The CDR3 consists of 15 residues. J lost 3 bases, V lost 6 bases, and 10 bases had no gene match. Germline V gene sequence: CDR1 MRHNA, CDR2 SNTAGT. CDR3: CASSEGTDTYYGYTF. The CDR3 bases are TGTGCCAGCAGCGAAGGGACAGATACTTACTATGGCTACACCTTC.

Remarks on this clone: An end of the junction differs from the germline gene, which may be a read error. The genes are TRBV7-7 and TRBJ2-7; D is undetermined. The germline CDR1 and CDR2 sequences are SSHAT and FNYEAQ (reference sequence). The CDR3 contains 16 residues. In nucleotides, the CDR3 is TGTGCTAGCACCCCTTGGGTAGGCGGCAACGCCTACGAGCAGTACTTC. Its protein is CASTPWVGGNAYEQYF.

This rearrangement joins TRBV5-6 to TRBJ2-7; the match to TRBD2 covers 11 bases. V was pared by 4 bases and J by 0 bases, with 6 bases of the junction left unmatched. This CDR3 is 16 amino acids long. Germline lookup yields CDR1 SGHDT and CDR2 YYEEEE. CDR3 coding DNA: TGTGCCAGCAGCCAAGGGACTAGCGGCCTCTCCTACGAGCAGTACTTC. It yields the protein CASSQGTSGLSYEQYF.

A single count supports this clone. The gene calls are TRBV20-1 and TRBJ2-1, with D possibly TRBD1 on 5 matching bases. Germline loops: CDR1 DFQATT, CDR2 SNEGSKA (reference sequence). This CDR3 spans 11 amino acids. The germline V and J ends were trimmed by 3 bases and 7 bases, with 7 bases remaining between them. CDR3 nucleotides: TGCAGTGCTAGGGACAAGAATGAGCAGTTCTTC. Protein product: CSARDKNEQFF.

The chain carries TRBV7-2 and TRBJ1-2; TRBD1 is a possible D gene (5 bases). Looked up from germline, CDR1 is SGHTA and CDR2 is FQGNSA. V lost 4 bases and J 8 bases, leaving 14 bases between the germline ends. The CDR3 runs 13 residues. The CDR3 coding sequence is TGTGCCAGCAGCTCCCAGGGTAGAGGAGGCTACACCTTC. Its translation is CASSSQGRGGYTF.

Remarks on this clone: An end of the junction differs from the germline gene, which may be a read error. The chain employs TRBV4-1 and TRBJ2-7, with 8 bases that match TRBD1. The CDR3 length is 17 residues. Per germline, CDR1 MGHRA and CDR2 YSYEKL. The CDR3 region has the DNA TGCGCCAACAGCCAAGGGGTTTCAGGGGGCTTCACCTACGAGCAGTACTTC. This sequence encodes CANSQGVSGGFTYEQYF.

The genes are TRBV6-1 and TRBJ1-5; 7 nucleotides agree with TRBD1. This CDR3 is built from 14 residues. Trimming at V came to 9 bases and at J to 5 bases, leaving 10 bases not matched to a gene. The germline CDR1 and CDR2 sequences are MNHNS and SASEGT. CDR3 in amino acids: CASDGQVDYQPQHF. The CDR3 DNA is TGTGCCAGTGATGGACAGGTGGATTATCAGCCCCAGCATTTT.

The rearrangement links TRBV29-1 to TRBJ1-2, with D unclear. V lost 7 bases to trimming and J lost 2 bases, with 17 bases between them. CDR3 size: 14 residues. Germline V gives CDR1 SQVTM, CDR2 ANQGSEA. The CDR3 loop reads CSGSQMRENYGYTF. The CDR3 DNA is TGCAGCGGAAGCCAAATGAGAGAGAACTATGGCTACACCTTC.

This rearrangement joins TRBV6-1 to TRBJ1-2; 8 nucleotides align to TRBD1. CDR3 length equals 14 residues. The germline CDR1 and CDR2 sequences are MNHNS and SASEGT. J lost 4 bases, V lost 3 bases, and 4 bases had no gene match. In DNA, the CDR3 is TGTGCCAGCAGTGACAGGGGGCGCACCTATGGCTACACCTTC. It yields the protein CASSDRGRTYGYTF.

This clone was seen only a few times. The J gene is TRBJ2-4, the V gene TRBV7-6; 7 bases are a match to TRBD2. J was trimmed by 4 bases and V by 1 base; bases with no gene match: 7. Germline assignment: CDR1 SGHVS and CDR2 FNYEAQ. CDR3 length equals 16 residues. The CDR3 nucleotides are TGTGCCAGCAGCTTAGTGGGAGGGCCGGGGAAAAACATTCAGTACTTC. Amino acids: CASSLVGGPGKNIQYF. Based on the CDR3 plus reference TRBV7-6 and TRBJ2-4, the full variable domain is GAGVSQSPRYKVTKRGQDVALRCDPISGHVSLYWYRQALGQGPEFLTYFNYEAQQDKSGLPNDRFSAERPEGSISTLTIQRTEQRDSAMYRCASSLVGGPGKNIQYFGAGTRLSVL.

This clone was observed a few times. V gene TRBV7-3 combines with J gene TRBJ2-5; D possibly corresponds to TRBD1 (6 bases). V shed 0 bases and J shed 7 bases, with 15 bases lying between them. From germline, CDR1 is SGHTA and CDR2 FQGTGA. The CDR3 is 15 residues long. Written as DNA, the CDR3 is TGTGCCAGCAGCTTAACAACAGGGTCCGGTGGGACCCAGTACTTC. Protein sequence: CASSLTTGSGGTQYF.

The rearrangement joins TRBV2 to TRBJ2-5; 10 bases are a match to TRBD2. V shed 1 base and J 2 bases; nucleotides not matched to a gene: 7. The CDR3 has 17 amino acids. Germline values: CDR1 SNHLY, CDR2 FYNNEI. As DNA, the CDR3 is TGTGCCAGCAGTGAAGGGCTAGCGGGAGACTTACAAGAGACCCAGTACTTC. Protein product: CASSEGLAGDLQETQYF.

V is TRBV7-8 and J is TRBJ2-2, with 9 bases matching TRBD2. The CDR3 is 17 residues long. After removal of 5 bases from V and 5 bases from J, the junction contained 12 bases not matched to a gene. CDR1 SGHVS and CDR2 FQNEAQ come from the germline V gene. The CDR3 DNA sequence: TGTGCCAGCAGCCTTGGGGGCGGGGGGGCTTGGACCGGGGAGCTGTTTTTT. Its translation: CASSLGGGGAWTGELFF.